Listed here are 19 T cell receptor beta chains from one sample, sequenced in a study of shared clonotypes between healthy human individuals. TCRdb's table, derived via immunoSEQ multiplex PCR, lists solely in-frame clones and lacks some. The sample lists about 2.1 million clones, just over 90% seen once, with about 1.7% in the top ten. CD45RO-negative, CCR7-selected cells formed the naive CD8 fraction, which excluded terminally differentiated effector memory CD45RA+ cells. Material: naive CD8+ T cells from PBMCs. The receptors shown here come from a young man in good health. Some clones in this sample may be carry-over from other donors' samples.

V usage is TRBV19 and J usage is TRBJ2-3, with D tentatively TRBD1 (6 bases). The CDR3 has 13 residues. Germline CDR1 and CDR2: LNHDA and SQIVND (reference sequence). V lost 7 bases and J lost 2, with 10 bases in between. Written as DNA, the CDR3 is TGTGCCAGTACCGGGGACATCACAGATACGCAGTATTTT. Its translation: CASTGDITDTQYF.

On this clone itself: This sample includes further DNA sequences coding for the same CDR3. The chain couples TRBV27 to TRBJ2-7, with D unclear. The CDR3 runs to 13 residues. V shed 2 bases and J shed 1 base, with 6 bases lying between them. Germline V CDR1 and CDR2: MNHEY, SMNVEV (reference sequence). CDR3 nucleotide sequence: TGTGCCAGCAGTTTAAGTCCGTCCTACGAGCAGTACTTC. It codes for CASSLSPSYEQYF.

The V and J genes are TRBV14 and TRBJ2-1, with TRBD2 matching 8 bases. The V segment lost 1 base and the J segment 9 bases; nucleotides outside the gene matches: 8. CDR1 and CDR2 (germline): SGHDN, FVKESK. This CDR3 is built from 15 residues. This chain's CDR3 is CASSQATGLVSEQFF. As DNA, the CDR3 is TGTGCCAGCAGCCAAGCAACGGGACTAGTTTCTGAGCAGTTCTTC.

This chain joins TRBV7-3 and TRBJ2-2; 7 nucleotides align to TRBD1. V lost 3 bases, J lost 2 bases, and 3 bases stayed unmatched. This CDR3 contains 15 residues. Per the germline V gene, CDR1 is SGHTA and CDR2 is FQGTGA. Written as DNA, the CDR3 is TGTGCCAGCAGCTTGGGACAGACAAACACCGGGGAGCTGTTTTTT. Amino acids: CASSLGQTNTGELFF.

The chain employs TRBV6-5 and TRBJ2-1; no reliable D call. Germline values: CDR1 MNHEY, CDR2 SVGAGI. Trimming shortened V by 2 bases and J by 9 bases, and 11 bases separated the two germline ends. The CDR3 has 13 amino acids. This CDR3 reads CASSYTPGGEQFF. DNA of the CDR3: TGTGCCAGCAGTTACACCCCCGGCGGTGAGCAGTTCTTC.

CDR3 residues: CASSHMGQRGLATYNEQFF. As DNA, the CDR3 is TGTGCCAGCAGCCATATGGGACAGCGGGGACTAGCGACCTACAATGAGCAGTTCTTC. The rearrangement joins TRBV7-9 to TRBJ2-1, with 10 bases fitting TRBD2. Unmatched junction bases numbered 15, after V lost 5 bases and J lost 2 bases. The CDR3 consists of 19 residues. Germline assignment: CDR1 SEHNR and CDR2 FQNEAQ (reference sequence).

The rearrangement joins TRBV14 to TRBJ2-2; TRBD1 matches 8 bases. The ends lost 2 bases at V and 7 bases at J; junction bases unmatched: 3. Germline CDR1 SGHDN, CDR2 FVKESK. The CDR3 sequence is 14 residues long. This CDR3 reads CASSQTQGVGELFF. CDR3 nucleotides: TGTGCCAGCAGCCAAACACAGGGGGTCGGGGAGCTGTTTTTT.

J is TRBJ2-5 and V is TRBV5-4; 10 bases align to TRBD2. Losses at the gene ends were 4 bases for V and 5 bases for J; bases not matched to a gene: 17. CDR3 size: 18 residues. The germline V gene has CDR1 SGHNT and CDR2 YYREEE (reference sequence). Written as DNA, the CDR3 is TGTGCCAGCAGCCCCGTGAAGTGGACTAGCGGCCTCAGGGAGACCCAGTACTTC. Its protein is CASSPVKWTSGLRETQYF.

Only one count was recorded for this clone. This sequence joins TRBV30 and TRBJ2-1; either TRBD1 or TRBD2 may fit D (7 bases each). The CDR3 has 14 residues. CDR1 GTSNPN and CDR2 SVGIG come from the germline V gene (reference sequence). Trimming stripped 5 bases from V and 1 base from J, with 12 bases between. The DNA of the CDR3 is TGTGCCTGGGGGGAGGGACAGTCCTACAATGAGCAGTTCTTC. It is translated as CAWGEGQSYNEQFF.

V usage is TRBV18 and J usage is TRBJ1-4; TRBD1 might be the D (6 bases). The CDR3 sequence is 15 residues long. CDR1 and CDR2 (germline): KGHSH, LQKENI. V dropped 2 bases and J dropped 6 bases, with 13 bases sitting between them. CDR3 region: CASSPSRGIDEKLFF. For the CDR3, the DNA is TGTGCCAGCTCACCATCAAGGGGGATTGATGAAAAACTGTTTTTT.

The CDR3 DNA sequence: TGTGCCAGTAGTATCACGCGGAGCACAGATACGCAGTATTTT. Encoded protein: CASSITRSTDTQYF. The J gene is TRBJ2-3, the V gene TRBV19; D is unresolved. Trimming removed 3 bases from V and 0 bases from J, with 7 bases in between. The germline V gene has CDR1 LNHDA and CDR2 SQIVND (reference sequence). This CDR3 is built from 14 residues. Together with reference TRBV19 and TRBJ2-3, the CDR3 gives the full variable domain: DGGITQSPKYLFRKEGQNVTLSCEQNLNHDAMYWYRQDPGQGLRLIYYSQIVNDFQKGDIAEGYSVSREKKESFPLTVTSAQKNPTAFYLCASSITRSTDTQYFGPGTRLTVL.

The rearrangement uses TRBV7-8 and TRBJ2-3; D remains ambiguous. This CDR3 region has 15 residues. Looked up from germline, CDR1 is SGHVS and CDR2 is FQNEAQ. Trimming cost V 5 bases and J 3 bases, with 15 bases left between them. The CDR3 is CASSPTVGRTDTQYF. The CDR3 coding sequence is TGTGCCAGCAGCCCCACGGTCGGGCGGACAGATACGCAGTATTTT.

The V and J genes are TRBV18 and TRBJ2-1, with 11 bases fitting TRBD2. This CDR3 is built from 17 residues. Germline CDR1 KGHSH, CDR2 LQKENI. The V segment lost 0 bases and the J segment 5 bases; nucleotides outside the gene matches: 6. Written as DNA, the CDR3 is TGTGCCAGCTCACCACCCGATAGCGGGAGGGCCGACAATGAGCAGTTCTTC. It translates to CASSPPDSGRADNEQFF. The full variable domain, its missing parts supplied by reference TRBV18 and TRBJ2-1, is NAGVMQNPRHLVRRRGQEARLRCSPMKGHSHVYWYRQLPEEGLKFMVYLQKENIIDESGMPKERFSAEFPKEGPSILRIQQVVRGDSAAYFCASSPPDSGRADNEQFFGPGTRLTVL.

CDR3 coding DNA: TGTGCCAGCAGTACCACCCTTGAAGGCAGCAACTACGAGCAGTACTTC. Protein: CASSTTLEGSNYEQYF. The genes are TRBV28 and TRBJ2-7; no definite D call. Germline V lookup: CDR1 MDHEN, CDR2 SYDVKM. The V end was cut by 5 bases, the J end by 3 bases, with 20 bases between. CDR3 size: 16 residues.

The genes are TRBV7-2 and TRBJ2-7; 7 nucleotides match TRBD1. V was pared by 5 bases and J by 2 bases, with 6 bases of the junction left unmatched. CDR1 and CDR2 from the germline V gene are SGHTA and FQGNSA. The CDR3 extends over 14 amino acids. CDR3 sequence: CASSPRQGPYEQYF. The CDR3 bases are TGTGCCAGCAGCCCCAGACAGGGCCCCTACGAGCAGTACTTC.

The gene calls are TRBV28 and TRBJ2-2, with D tentatively TRBD1 or TRBD2 (5 bases each). The CDR3 sequence is 15 residues long. The V end was cut by 2 bases, the J end by 5 bases, with 12 bases between. Germline V gene data show CDR1 as MDHEN and CDR2 as SYDVKM. CDR3 bases: TGTGCCAGCAGTTTACGAGGGTCAGGGACCGGGGAGCTGTTTTTT. This translates into CASSLRGSGTGELFF.

To note about this clone: The identical CDR3 is also encoded by other nucleotide sequences in the sample. The rearrangement links TRBV28 to TRBJ2-7; 8 positions agree with TRBD1. The V gene's germline CDR1 is MDHEN and CDR2 SYDVKM. V was clipped by 4 bases and J by 4 bases; unmatched bases: 3. There are 13 residues in the CDR3. CDR3 nucleotide sequence: TGTGCCAGCAGTTATCAGGGGGCTTACGAGCAGTACTTC. Its translation is CASSYQGAYEQYF.

The chain joins TRBV10-3 to TRBJ2-7, with a tentative D call TRBD2 (6 bases). V was trimmed by 8 bases and J by 3 bases, leaving 14 bases between them. Germline loops: CDR1 ENHRY, CDR2 SYGVKD. The CDR3 contains 13 residues. The CDR3 loop is CAIGPSENYEQYF. In nucleotides, the CDR3 is TGTGCCATCGGGCCTAGCGAAAACTACGAGCAGTACTTC.

The chain links TRBV7-2 to TRBJ2-1; tentatively, D is TRBD1 (6 bases). Germline loops: CDR1 SGHTA, CDR2 FQGNSA. This CDR3 has 15 amino acids. Trimming cost V 5 bases and J 5 bases, with 16 bases left between them. The CDR3 loop is CASSPRRGWDNEQFF. For the CDR3, the DNA is TGTGCCAGCAGCCCCCGCAGGGGTTGGGACAATGAGCAGTTCTTC.